A single T cell receptor beta chain is shown here with its context. Recruited during active infection, patients (from Seattle) were subsequently followed longitudinally. This record belongs to a study of blood T cell repertoires in COVID-19. Study-level background: The study drew acute and convalescent COVID-19 samples from the United States, Italy and Spain. Sources were T cells, B-cell-depleted T cells, or PBMCs; the material itself was cDNA or gDNA.

The authors' processing: Amplifying reference gene primers gave estimates of nucleated cell counts. Data came from immunoSEQ multiplex PCR; TCRdb stores just in-frame clones and leaves some out. V and J calls plus clone size are reproduced from that table; the DNA served to infer D and trimming. This sample carries about 250,000 clones, over 75% of them seen once, and the ten largest clones take about 1%. CDR3 length: 13 residues. Germline V gene sequence: CDR1 SGDLS, CDR2 YYNGEE. The germline V and J ends were trimmed by 10 bases and 1 base, with 12 bases remaining between them. V and J are TRBV9 and TRBJ1-5; perhaps TRBD1 as D (6 bases). This sequence was found in a human donor with COVID-19, enrolled during active disease. The donor label of this sample is uncertain. The sequenced material came from peripheral blood. DNA for the CDR3: TGTGCCTCCGGGCAGGGGAGCAATCAGCCCCAGCATTTT. Its protein product is CASGQGSNQPQHF.